The 3 T cell receptor beta chains below all came from one sample that was sequenced in a study of shared clonotypes between healthy human individuals. Terminally differentiated effector memory CD45RA+ cells were excluded from the naive CD8 cells, which were CD45RO-negative and positively selected for CCR7. Generated by immunoSEQ multiplex PCR, the TCRdb table keeps only in-frame clones and is missing some. The table has over 2,000,000 clones, around 95% seen once. Sequencing input: naive CD8+ T cells from PBMCs. The origin of the receptors is a man younger than 30 in good health. Some clones in this sample may be carry-over from other donors' samples.

The sample holds one count of this clone. The chain combines TRBV4-3 with TRBJ2-1, with a weak D call TRBD2 (5 bases). Germline V gives CDR1 LGHNA, CDR2 YSLEER. CDR3 length equals 17 residues. The V and J ends lost 0 bases and 7 bases respectively, with 19 bases between them. CDR3 DNA: TGCGCCAGCAGCCAAGATCTATCCCTAGCAACCGGGAATGAGCAGTTCTTC. Residues: CASSQDLSLATGNEQFF.

V gene TRBV2 combines with J gene TRBJ1-1; unclear D gene. CDR3 length: 10 amino acids. Trimming shortened V by 8 bases and J by 8 bases, and 9 bases separated the two germline ends. CDR1 is SNHLY, CDR2 FYNNEI, per germline. CDR3: CASPDIEAFF. CDR3 bases: TGTGCCAGCCCTGACATAGAAGCTTTCTTT.

The rearrangement joins TRBV28 to TRBJ2-3; D not certain. Between the trimmed V and J ends, which lost 1 base and 1 base, there was a span of 9 bases. This CDR3 has 15 amino acids. Germline CDR1 MDHEN, CDR2 SYDVKM. CDR3 in DNA: TGTGCCAGCAGTTTATTAGGTGGGCGCACAGATACGCAGTATTTT. It yields the protein CASSLLGGRTDTQYF.